This TCR beta chain was observed in a study of blood T cell repertoires in COVID-19. Study-wide context: Sites across the United States, Italy and Spain contributed samples from acute and convalescent COVID-19. PBMCs, B-cell-depleted T cells, or T cells were the source of the cDNA or gDNA that made up the material.

Authors' processing steps: By means of reference gene primer amplification, nucleated cell counts were estimated. Some clones are missing from TCRdb's copy, which holds only in-frame ones; the method was immunoSEQ multiplex PCR. V and J calls and clone size come straight from that table; D and trimming were deduced from the DNA. This sample carries some 150,000 clones, more than 80% of them seen once, and the ten largest clones take roughly 8.3%. Germline lookup yields CDR1 KGHSH and CDR2 LQKENI. This CDR3 region has 15 residues. The V end lost 4 bases, the J end lost 1 base, and 13 bases lay between the germline ends.

This sequence originates from a human donor with acute or convalescent COVID-19. The donor label of this sample is uncertain. V and J are TRBV18 and TRBJ1-1, with D perhaps TRBD1 (6 bases). Input material: peripheral blood. The CDR3 DNA reads as TGTGCCAGCTCACTACAGGGTGGTCCGAACACTGAAGCTTTCTTT. Its translation is CASSLQGGPNTEAFF.